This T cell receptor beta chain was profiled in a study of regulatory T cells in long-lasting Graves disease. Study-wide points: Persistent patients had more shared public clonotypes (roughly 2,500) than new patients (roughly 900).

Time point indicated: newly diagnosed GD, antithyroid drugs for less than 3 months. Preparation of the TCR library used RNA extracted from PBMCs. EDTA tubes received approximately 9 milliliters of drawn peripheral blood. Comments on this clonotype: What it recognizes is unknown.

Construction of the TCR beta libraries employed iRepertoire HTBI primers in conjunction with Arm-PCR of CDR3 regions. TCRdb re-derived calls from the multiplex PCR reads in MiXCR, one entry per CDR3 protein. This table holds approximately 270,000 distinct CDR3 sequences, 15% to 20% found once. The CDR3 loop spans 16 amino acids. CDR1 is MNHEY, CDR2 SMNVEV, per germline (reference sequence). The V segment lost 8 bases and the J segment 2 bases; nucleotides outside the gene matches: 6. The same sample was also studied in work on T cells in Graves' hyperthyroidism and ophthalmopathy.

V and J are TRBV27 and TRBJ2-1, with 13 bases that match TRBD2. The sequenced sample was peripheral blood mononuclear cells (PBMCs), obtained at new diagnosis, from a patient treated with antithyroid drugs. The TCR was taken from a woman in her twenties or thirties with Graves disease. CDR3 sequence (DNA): TGTGCCAGCGGACCCGGACTAGCGGGAGCCTACAATGAGCAGTTCTTC. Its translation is CASGPGLAGAYNEQFF.